Shown below are 25 T cell receptor beta chains from a single sample sequenced in a study of cytomegalovirus exposure and HLA in healthy donors. This PCR relied on a set of 60 Vbeta primers and 13 Jbeta primers. This table comes from immunoSEQ multiplex PCR, and its TCRdb copy is limited to in-frame clones, with some not included. Here the sample spans 95,000 to 100,000 clones, 76% being singletons. Source material: PBMCs. These receptors were taken from a man aged 40-50 years in good health and CMV-seronegative.

The chain recombines TRBV6-1 with TRBJ1-4; D not certain. V was pared by 3 bases and J by 4 bases, with 12 bases between. The CDR3 loop spans 15 amino acids. Per germline, CDR1 MNHNS and CDR2 SASEGT. CDR3 in amino acids: CASSDFSRGNEKLFF. DNA for the CDR3: TGTGCCAGCAGTGATTTCTCTCGGGGTAATGAAAAACTGTTTTTT.

The V call is TRBV27, the J call TRBJ1-1; D not resolved. Trimming stripped 0 bases from V and 6 bases from J, with 11 bases between. The length of the CDR3 is 14 residues. CDR1 is MNHEY and CDR2 is SMNVEV in the germline V gene (reference sequence). The chain's CDR3 is CASSLSWQVAEAFF. The CDR3 nucleotides are TGTGCCAGCAGTTTATCATGGCAAGTGGCTGAAGCTTTCTTT.

With respect to this clone: The germline gene is not matched at one end of the junction; a read error may be the cause. V gene TRBV7-9 combines with J gene TRBJ2-7; D gene ambiguous. The CDR3 extends over 12 amino acids. Germline CDR1 reads SEHNR; CDR2 reads FQNEAQ (reference sequence). CDR3 protein: CSSSSAGYEQYF. The CDR3 DNA is TGTTCCAGCAGCTCCGCAGGCTACGAGCAGTACTTC.

The V gene is TRBV7-2, the J gene TRBJ2-5; 8 positions agree with TRBD2. Germline CDR1 is SGHTA and CDR2 is FQGNSA. The CDR3 totals 16 residues. The trim removed 1 base at V and 4 bases at J, leaving 8 bases unmatched. CDR3 in amino acids: CASSLDGGGLGETQYF. Written as DNA, the CDR3 is TGTGCCAGCAGCTTAGATGGCGGGGGGCTGGGAGAGACCCAGTACTTC.

The J gene is TRBJ1-1, the V gene TRBV7-9; TRBD1 matches 8 bases. Trimming at V came to 5 bases and at J to 5 bases, leaving 7 bases not matched to a gene. CDR3 size: 14 residues. Germline loops: CDR1 SEHNR, CDR2 FQNEAQ (reference sequence). CDR3 bases: TGTGCCAGCAGCCTTGGACAGGGAGATACTGAAGCTTTCTTT. Residues: CASSLGQGDTEAFF. Full variable domain (outside the CDR3, taken from reference TRBV7-9 and TRBJ1-1): DTGVSQNPRHKITKRGQNVTFRCDPISEHNRLYWYRQTLGQGPEFLTYFQNEAQLEKSRLLSDRFSAERPKGSFSTLEIQRTEQGDSAMYLCASSLGQGDTEAFFGQGTRLTVV.

This clone appeared a single time. The J gene is TRBJ2-7, the V gene TRBV7-7; 8 positions match TRBD2. The CDR3 spans 15 residues. In germline, CDR1 is SSHAT, CDR2 FNYEAQ (reference sequence). The CDR3 protein is CASSLQRGSRYEQYV. The CDR3 DNA reads as TGTGCTAGCAGCTTACAGCGGGGGAGCCGCTACGAGCAGTACGTC.

About this clone itself: The junction and the germline gene differ at one end; a read error may be behind it. The chain recombines TRBV7-9 with TRBJ1-1, with D uncertain. The CDR3 is 12 amino acids. Germline V gene data show CDR1 as SEHNR and CDR2 as FQNEAQ (reference sequence). CDR3 sequence: CSSSLTGNGAFF. CDR3 DNA sequence: TGTTCCAGCAGCTTGACGGGGAATGGAGCTTTCTTT.

This clone was seen a few times. The rearrangement links TRBV5-1 to TRBJ2-5; D unresolved. Germline V gene sequence: CDR1 SGHRS, CDR2 YFSETQ. V lost 1 base to trimming and J lost 0 bases, with 7 bases between them. The CDR3 runs 14 residues. The CDR3 here is CASSLLQNQETQYF. The CDR3 DNA reads TGCGCCAGCAGCTTGCTTCAGAACCAAGAGACCCAGTACTTC.

CDR3 in amino acids: CASSSRWANTEAFF. The CDR3 coding sequence is TGTGCCAGCAGCAGTCGCTGGGCGAACACTGAAGCTTTCTTT. The J gene is TRBJ1-1, the V gene TRBV7-2; D is unclear. Per the germline V gene, CDR1 is SGHTA and CDR2 is FQGNSA. V was shortened by 5 bases and J by 1 base, with 11 bases between the two germline ends. The CDR3 has 14 residues.

This CDR3 reads CASSLALASTDTQYF. The CDR3, as DNA: TGTGCCAGCAGCTTAGCTCTAGCCTCAACGGATACGCAGTATTTT. This chain joins TRBV7-9 and TRBJ2-3, with TRBD2 as a possible D gene (5 bases). V was shortened by 0 bases and J by 6 bases, with 13 bases between the two germline ends. CDR1 and CDR2 from the germline V gene are SEHNR and FQNEAQ (reference sequence). The CDR3 consists of 15 residues. The variable domain in full, completed from reference TRBV7-9 and TRBJ2-3, reads DTGVSQNPRHKITKRGQNVTFRCDPISEHNRLYWYRQTLGQGPEFLTYFQNEAQLEKSRLLSDRFSAERPKGSFSTLEIQRTEQGDSAMYLCASSLALASTDTQYFGPGTRLTVL.

This clone was observed a few times. The chain is built from TRBV6-1 and TRBJ2-1, with a possible D match to TRBD1 (6 bases). This CDR3 comprises 14 residues. CDR1 and CDR2 (germline): MNHNS, SASEGT. Trimming stripped 6 bases from V and 0 bases from J, with 9 bases between. This chain's CDR3 is CASSPGDSYNEQFF. As DNA, the CDR3 is TGTGCCAGCAGCCCAGGGGACTCCTACAATGAGCAGTTCTTC.

The rearrangement uses TRBV5-1 and TRBJ2-5; 8 bases match TRBD2. The CDR3 extends over 14 amino acids. V trimming: 5 bases; J trimming: 1 base; junction bases outside the gene matches: 4. From germline, CDR1 is SGHRS and CDR2 YFSETQ. CDR3 in amino acids: CASRAGVGQETQYF. The CDR3 coding sequence is TGCGCCAGCAGAGCGGGGGTGGGCCAAGAGACCCAGTACTTC.

As to this clone: Germline is not matched at one junction end, which may reflect a read error. This rearrangement joins TRBV7-9 to TRBJ2-3, with D unclear. CDR1 and CDR2 from the germline V gene are SEHNR and FQNEAQ (reference sequence). The CDR3 has 12 residues. CDR3 in amino acids: CSSSLSTDTQYF. CDR3 in DNA: TGTTCCAGCAGCTTATCTACAGATACGCAGTATTTT.

The genes are TRBV5-1 and TRBJ2-6; 9 nucleotides align to TRBD1. The length of the CDR3 is 21 residues. Germline CDR1 reads SGHRS; CDR2 reads YFSETQ. Losses at the gene ends were 1 base for V and 0 bases for J; bases not matched to a gene: 14. The DNA for the CDR3 is TGCGCCAGCAGCTTGAGGGGACAGGGTCTTGCGATGAGCTCTGGGGCCAACGTCCTGACTTTC. Encoded protein: CASSLRGQGLAMSSGANVLTF.

The chain has TRBV10-1 and TRBJ1-2; 9 nucleotides agree with TRBD1. There are 16 residues in the CDR3. Germline assignment: CDR1 WNHNN and CDR2 SYGVQD (reference sequence). Losses at the gene ends were 6 bases for V and 0 bases for J; bases not matched to a gene: 8. Here the CDR3 reads CASRFNRGPPNYGYTF. CDR3 coding DNA: TGCGCCAGCAGGTTTAACAGGGGGCCACCTAACTATGGCTACACCTTC.

The rearrangement joins TRBV5-5 to TRBJ1-1, with a possible D match to TRBD1 (5 bases). CDR1 and CDR2 (germline): SGHKS, YYEKEE (reference sequence). The V and J ends lost 4 bases and 4 bases respectively, with 17 bases between them. The CDR3 spans 15 residues. Written as DNA, the CDR3 is TGTGCCAGCAGCATGACAGCCTGGGTGGGCACTGAAGCTTTCTTT. Its translation is CASSMTAWVGTEAFF.

This clone was observed a handful of times. The chain recombines TRBV5-4 with TRBJ2-3; 8 bases are shared with TRBD2. CDR1 and CDR2 from the germline V gene are SGHNT and YYREEE (reference sequence). CDR3 length: 15 residues. The trim removed 4 bases at V and 5 bases at J, leaving 9 bases unmatched. CDR3 sequence (DNA): TGTGCCAGCAGCCCGCCCTTAGCGGGGATAGATACGCAGTATTTT. Its translation: CASSPPLAGIDTQYF.

This chain uses TRBV7-9 with TRBJ1-2; D is perhaps TRBD1 (5 bases). There are 12 residues in the CDR3. Looked up from germline, CDR1 is SEHNR and CDR2 is FQNEAQ (reference sequence). V was pared by 3 bases and J by 8 bases, with 10 bases between. CDR3 in DNA: TGTGCCAGCAGCTTCGGGGGTGTCGGCTACACCTTC. This translates into CASSFGGVGYTF.

Written as DNA, the CDR3 is TGCGCCAGCAGCCAATTCTCTAGCGGGGGCTATGAGCAGTTCTTC. Translated: CASSQFSSGGYEQFF. The chain is built from TRBV4-3 and TRBJ2-1, with TRBD2 matching over 10 bases. This CDR3 comprises 15 residues. Losses at the gene ends were 2 bases for V and 8 bases for J; bases not matched to a gene: 6. From germline, CDR1 is LGHNA and CDR2 YSLEER.

The chain joins TRBV4-1 to TRBJ1-4, with D perhaps matching TRBD1 (5 bases). CDR3 length: 14 amino acids. Germline V gene data show CDR1 as MGHRA and CDR2 as YSYEKL. The germline V and J ends were trimmed by 6 bases and 7 bases, with 15 bases remaining between them. CDR3 amino acids: CASSMGQGGEKLFF. In nucleotides, the CDR3 is TGCGCCAGCAGTATGGGTCAGGGTGGTGAAAAACTGTTTTTT.

This clone was seen more than once but under ten times. The chain has TRBV18 and TRBJ2-1; D not certain. V lost 5 bases, J lost 7 bases, and 15 bases lay in between. Looked up from germline, CDR1 is KGHSH and CDR2 is LQKENI. This CDR3 is 14 amino acids long. CDR3 in amino acids: CASSSTVPANEQFF. Written as DNA, the CDR3 is TGTGCCAGCTCATCAACGGTCCCCGCGAATGAGCAGTTCTTC.

The chain joins TRBV13 to TRBJ1-2; TRBD1 aligns across 10 bases. Germline V CDR1 and CDR2: PRHDT, FYEKMQ (reference sequence). The CDR3 spans 15 residues. J was trimmed by 4 bases and V by 3 bases; bases with no gene match: 5. The CDR3 bases are TGTGCCAGCAGCTTGGGGGACAGGGGCATCTATGGCTACACCTTC. This translates into CASSLGDRGIYGYTF.

DNA for the CDR3: TGTGCCAGCAGCTTTTCGACTGGGAGCTCTGGAAACACCATATATTTT. Amino acid sequence: CASSFSTGSSGNTIYF. J is TRBJ1-3 and V is TRBV7-2; D is ambiguous. The germline CDR1 and CDR2 sequences are SGHTA and FQGNSA. V shed 3 bases and J shed 0 bases, with 12 bases lying between them. The CDR3 is made up of 16 amino acids. The full variable domain, with the rest looked up from reference TRBV7-2 and TRBJ1-3, is GAGVSQSPSNKVTEKGKDVELRCDPISGHTALYWYRQSLGQGLEFLIYFQGNSAPDKSGLPSDRFSAERTGGSVSTLTIQRTQQEDSAVYLCASSFSTGSSGNTIYFGEGSWLTVV.

The gene calls are TRBV30 and TRBJ2-3, with 15 bases aligning to TRBD2. CDR3 length: 17 amino acids. CDR1 is GTSNPN and CDR2 is SVGIG in the germline V gene (reference sequence). V gave up 2 bases and J gave up 2 bases; unmatched junction bases: 5. The CDR3 here is CAWSPGTSGGNTDTQYF. The CDR3 DNA reads as TGTGCCTGGAGTCCCGGGACTAGCGGGGGGAACACAGATACGCAGTATTTT.

The CDR3 region has the DNA TGTGCCAGCAGCGCAGGGGGCCCTGGAGATACGCAGTATTTT. Protein: CASSAGGPGDTQYF. The V and J genes are TRBV9 and TRBJ2-3; the match to TRBD1 covers 8 bases. Looked up from germline, CDR1 is SGDLS and CDR2 is YYNGEE. With 3 bases clipped from V and 5 bases from J, the junction kept 5 bases outside the gene matches. This CDR3 region has 14 residues.